Reported below is one T cell receptor (beta chain). The table came from immunoSEQ multiplex PCR; TCRdb's copy has only in-frame clones and leaves some out. The top ten clones hold less than 11% of a sample with around 400,000 clones, more than 70% of them seen once. This entry comes from a study of blood T cell repertoires in COVID-19. Seattle patients were enrolled during active infection and followed longitudinally. There are 17 residues in the CDR3. Trimming took 2 bases from V and 2 from J; bases not matched to a gene: 7. The germline gives CDR1 SNHLY, CDR2 FYNNEI. The receptor comes from a woman aged 30 to 39 with COVID-19, enrolled during active disease. The chain has TRBV2 and TRBJ2-3; 10 nucleotides agree with TRBD1. Sequenced sample: peripheral blood. CDR3 region: CASSEKGTGVATDTQYF. The CDR3 DNA sequence: TGTGCCAGCAGTGAAAAGGGGACAGGGGTGGCCACAGATACGCAGTATTTT.